This T cell receptor beta chain derives from a study of response to subunit inactivated influenza vaccine. This clonotype was counted between two and nine times. TCRdb re-called the RT-PCR reads with MiXCR, one entry per CDR3 protein. The sample has hundreds of thousands of distinct CDR3 sequences, less than 25% seen once; the top ten hold more than 8.5%. The TCR sequence derives from a man between 50 and 69 years old who received an inactivated influenza vaccine. The sample in question was PBMCs from blood, obtained less than 22 months after vaccination.

In DNA, the CDR3 is TGTGCCAGCAGCCAAGATAGCTCCAGAACCCAGTACTTC. Its protein product is CASSQDSSRTQYF. The V call is TRBV3-1, the J call TRBJ2-5; D unclear. This CDR3 has 13 amino acids. The germline V and J ends were trimmed by 0 bases and 8 bases, with 10 bases remaining between them. From germline, CDR1 is LGHDT and CDR2 YNNKEL (reference sequence).